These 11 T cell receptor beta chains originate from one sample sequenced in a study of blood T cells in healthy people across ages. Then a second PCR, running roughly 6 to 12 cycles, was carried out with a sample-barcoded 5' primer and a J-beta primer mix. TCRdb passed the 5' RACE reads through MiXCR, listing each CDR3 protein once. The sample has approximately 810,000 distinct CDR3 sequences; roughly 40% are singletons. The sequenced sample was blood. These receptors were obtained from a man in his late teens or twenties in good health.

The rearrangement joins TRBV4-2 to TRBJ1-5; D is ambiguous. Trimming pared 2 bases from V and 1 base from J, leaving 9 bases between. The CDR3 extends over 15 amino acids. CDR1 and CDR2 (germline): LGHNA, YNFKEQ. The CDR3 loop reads CASSQFTDSNQPQHF. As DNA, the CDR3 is TGTGCCAGCAGCCAATTTACGGACAGCAATCAGCCCCAGCATTTT.

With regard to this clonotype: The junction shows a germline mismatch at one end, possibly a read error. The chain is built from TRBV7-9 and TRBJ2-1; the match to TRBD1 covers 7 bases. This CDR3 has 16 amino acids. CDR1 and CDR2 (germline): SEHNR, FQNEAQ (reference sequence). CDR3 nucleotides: TGTGCCAGCAGCCTTGCAGGGGGAGCCTCCTACATTGAGCAGTTCTTC. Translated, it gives CASSLAGGASYIEQFF. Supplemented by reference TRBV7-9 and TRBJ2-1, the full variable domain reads DTGVSQNPRHKITKRGQNVTFRCDPISEHNRLYWYRQTLGQGPEFLTYFQNEAQLEKSRLLSDRFSAERPKGSFSTLEIQRTEQGDSAMYLCASSLAGGASYIEQFFGPGTRLTVL.

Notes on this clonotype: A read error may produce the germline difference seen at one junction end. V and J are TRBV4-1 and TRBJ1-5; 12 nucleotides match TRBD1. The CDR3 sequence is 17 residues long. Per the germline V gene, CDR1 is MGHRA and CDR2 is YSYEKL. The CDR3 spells CSSSQVGTGGWDQPQHF. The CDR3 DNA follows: TGCTCCAGCAGCCAAGTGGGGACAGGGGGCTGGGATCAGCCCCAGCATTTT.

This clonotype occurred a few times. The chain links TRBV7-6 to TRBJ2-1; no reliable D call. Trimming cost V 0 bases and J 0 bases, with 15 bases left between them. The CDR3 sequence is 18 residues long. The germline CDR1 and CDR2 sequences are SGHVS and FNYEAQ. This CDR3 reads CASSLAPTIWSSYNEQFF. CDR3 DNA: TGTGCCAGCAGCTTAGCTCCCACTATCTGGAGCTCCTACAATGAGCAGTTCTTC.

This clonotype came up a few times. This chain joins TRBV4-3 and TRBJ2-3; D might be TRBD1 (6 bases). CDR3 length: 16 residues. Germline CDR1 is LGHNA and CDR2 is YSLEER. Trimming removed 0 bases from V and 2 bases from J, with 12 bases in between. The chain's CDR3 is CASSQEGGYNTDTQYF. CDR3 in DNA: TGCGCCAGCAGCCAAGAAGGGGGTTACAACACAGATACGCAGTATTTT.

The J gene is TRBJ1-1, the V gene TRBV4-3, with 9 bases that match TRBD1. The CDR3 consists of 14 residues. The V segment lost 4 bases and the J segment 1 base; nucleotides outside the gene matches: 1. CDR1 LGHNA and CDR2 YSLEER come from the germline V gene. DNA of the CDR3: TGCGCCAGCAGCCGGGACAGGGAGAACACTGAAGCTTTCTTT. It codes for CASSRDRENTEAFF.

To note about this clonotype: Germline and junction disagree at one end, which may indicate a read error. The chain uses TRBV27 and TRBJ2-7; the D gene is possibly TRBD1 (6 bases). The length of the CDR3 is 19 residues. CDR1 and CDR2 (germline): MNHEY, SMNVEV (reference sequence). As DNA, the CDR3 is TGTGCCAACAGTCCCCGATTGATCCCCGGACAGCGTCTCTTCTACGAGCAGTACTTC. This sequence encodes CANSPRLIPGQRLFYEQYF.

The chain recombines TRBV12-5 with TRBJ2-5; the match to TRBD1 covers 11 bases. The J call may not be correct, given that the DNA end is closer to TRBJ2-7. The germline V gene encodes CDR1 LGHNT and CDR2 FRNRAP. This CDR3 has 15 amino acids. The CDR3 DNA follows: TGTGCTAGTGGTTCCCCGGACAGGGGGCTGTACGAGCAGTACTTC. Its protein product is CASGSPDRGLYEQYF.

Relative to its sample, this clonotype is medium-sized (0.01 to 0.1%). The CDR3, as DNA: TGTGCCAGCAGTTCTAAGGAGGGGGCGGCTGGCTACACCTTC. Its translation: CASSSKEGAAGYTF. The rearrangement uses TRBV12-3 or TRBV12-4 and TRBJ1-2, with 7 bases fitting TRBD1. V shed 4 bases and J 7 bases; nucleotides not matched to a gene: 9. This CDR3 is built from 14 residues.

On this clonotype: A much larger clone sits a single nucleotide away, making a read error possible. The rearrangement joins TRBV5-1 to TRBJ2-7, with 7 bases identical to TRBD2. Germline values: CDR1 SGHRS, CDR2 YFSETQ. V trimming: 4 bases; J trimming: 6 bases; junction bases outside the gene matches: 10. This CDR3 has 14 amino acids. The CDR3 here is CASSPGLEGLEQYF. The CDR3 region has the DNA TGCGCCAGCAGCCCCGGACTAGAAGGCCTCGAGCAGTACTTC.

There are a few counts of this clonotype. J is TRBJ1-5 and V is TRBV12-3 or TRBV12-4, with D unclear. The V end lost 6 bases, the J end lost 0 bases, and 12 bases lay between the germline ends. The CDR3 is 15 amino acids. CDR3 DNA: TGTGCCAGCAGCGAAGTGGGTTATAGCAATCAGCCCCAGCATTTT. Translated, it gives CASSEVGYSNQPQHF.